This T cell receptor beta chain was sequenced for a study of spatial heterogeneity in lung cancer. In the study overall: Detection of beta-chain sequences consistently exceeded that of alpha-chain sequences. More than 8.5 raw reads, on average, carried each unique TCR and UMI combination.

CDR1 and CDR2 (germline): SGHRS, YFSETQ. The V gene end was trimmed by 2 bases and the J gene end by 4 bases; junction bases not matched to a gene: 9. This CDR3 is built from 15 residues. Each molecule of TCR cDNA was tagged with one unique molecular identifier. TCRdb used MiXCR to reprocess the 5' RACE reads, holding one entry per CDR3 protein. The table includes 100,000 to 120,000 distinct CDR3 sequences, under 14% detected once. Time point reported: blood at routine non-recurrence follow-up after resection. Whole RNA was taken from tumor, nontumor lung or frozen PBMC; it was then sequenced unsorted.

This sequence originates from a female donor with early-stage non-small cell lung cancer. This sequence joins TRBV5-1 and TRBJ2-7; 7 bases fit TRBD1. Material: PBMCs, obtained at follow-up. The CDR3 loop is CASSLSWGQRYEQYF. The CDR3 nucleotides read TGCGCCAGCAGCTTATCCTGGGGACAGCGGTACGAGCAGTACTTC.